This T cell receptor beta chain originates from a study of shared clonotypes between healthy human individuals. Assay: immunoSEQ multiplex PCR; the TCRdb copy retains only in-frame clones and omits some. The sample has about 700,000 clones, 92% seen once. CDR1 and CDR2 (germline): KGHSH, LQKENI. V lost 1 base and J lost 3, with 10 bases in between. This CDR3 region has 14 residues. CD45RO-negative cells were positively selected for CCR7, leaving out terminally differentiated effector memory CD45RA+ cells. The sample comprised naive CD8+ T cells sorted from blood. This sequence originates from a man under 40 in good health. V is TRBV18 and J is TRBJ2-7, with no clear D. CDR3 DNA: TGTGCCAGCTCACCACGTACAGCCTTCTACGAGCAGTACTTC. Amino acids: CASSPRTAFYEQYF.